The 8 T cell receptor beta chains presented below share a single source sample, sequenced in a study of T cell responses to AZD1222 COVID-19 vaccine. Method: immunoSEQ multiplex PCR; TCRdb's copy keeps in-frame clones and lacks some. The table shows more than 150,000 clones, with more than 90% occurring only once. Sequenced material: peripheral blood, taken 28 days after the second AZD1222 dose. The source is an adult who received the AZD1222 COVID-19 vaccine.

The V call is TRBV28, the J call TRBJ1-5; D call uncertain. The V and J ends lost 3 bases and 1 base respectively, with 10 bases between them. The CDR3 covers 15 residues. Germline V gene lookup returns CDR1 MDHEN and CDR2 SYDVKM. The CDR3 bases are TGTGCCAGCAGTTTTTGGCAGACAAGCAATCAGCCCCAGCATTTT. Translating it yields CASSFWQTSNQPQHF.

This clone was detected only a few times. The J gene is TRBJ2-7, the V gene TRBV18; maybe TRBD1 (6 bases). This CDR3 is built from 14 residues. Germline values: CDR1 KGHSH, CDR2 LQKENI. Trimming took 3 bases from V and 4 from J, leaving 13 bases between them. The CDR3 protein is CASSPKGQSYEQYF. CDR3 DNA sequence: TGTGCCAGCTCACCGAAAGGACAGTCTTACGAGCAGTACTTC.

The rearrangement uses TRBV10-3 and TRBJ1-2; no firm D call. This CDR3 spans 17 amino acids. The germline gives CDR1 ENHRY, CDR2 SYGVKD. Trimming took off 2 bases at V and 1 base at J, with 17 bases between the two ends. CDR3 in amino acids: CAISEIPGRKNNYGYTF. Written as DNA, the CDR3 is TGTGCCATCAGTGAGATACCCGGACGGAAAAATAACTATGGCTACACCTTC.

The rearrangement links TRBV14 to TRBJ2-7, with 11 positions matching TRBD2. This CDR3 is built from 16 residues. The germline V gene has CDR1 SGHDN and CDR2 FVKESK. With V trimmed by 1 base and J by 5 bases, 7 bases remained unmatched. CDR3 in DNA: TGTGCCAGCAGCCAAGGACTAGCGGGACGACGGGACGAGCAGTACTTC. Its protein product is CASSQGLAGRRDEQYF.

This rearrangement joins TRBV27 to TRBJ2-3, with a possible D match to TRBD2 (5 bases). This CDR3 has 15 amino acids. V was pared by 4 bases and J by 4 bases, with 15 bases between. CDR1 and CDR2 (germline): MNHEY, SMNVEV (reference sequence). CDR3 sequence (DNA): TGTGCCAGCAGTTCGGTTCTCGGGATACCAGATACGCAGTATTTT. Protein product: CASSSVLGIPDTQYF.

The CDR3 protein is CASSITGQAGNGYTF. CDR3 DNA: TGTGCCAGCAGCATAACAGGACAGGCGGGAAATGGCTACACCTTC. The chain uses TRBV11-2 and TRBJ1-2; the match to TRBD1 covers 7 bases. Germline-derived CDR1 and CDR2 are SGHAT and FQNNGV. With 5 bases clipped from V and 6 bases from J, the junction kept 12 bases outside the gene matches. The length of the CDR3 is 15 residues.

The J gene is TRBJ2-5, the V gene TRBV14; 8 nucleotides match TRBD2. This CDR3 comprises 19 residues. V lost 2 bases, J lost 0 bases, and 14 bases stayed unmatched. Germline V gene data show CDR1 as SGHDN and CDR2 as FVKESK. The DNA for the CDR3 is TGTGCCAGCAGCCAACGTCTCCTTAGCGGGGTGATGTACCAAGAGACCCAGTACTTC. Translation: CASSQRLLSGVMYQETQYF.

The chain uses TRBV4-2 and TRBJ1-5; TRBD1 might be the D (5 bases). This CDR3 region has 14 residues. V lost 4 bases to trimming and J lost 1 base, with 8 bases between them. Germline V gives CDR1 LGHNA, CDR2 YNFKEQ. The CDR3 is CASSPDTSNQPQHF. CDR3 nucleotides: TGTGCCAGCAGCCCGGACACAAGCAATCAGCCCCAGCATTTT.